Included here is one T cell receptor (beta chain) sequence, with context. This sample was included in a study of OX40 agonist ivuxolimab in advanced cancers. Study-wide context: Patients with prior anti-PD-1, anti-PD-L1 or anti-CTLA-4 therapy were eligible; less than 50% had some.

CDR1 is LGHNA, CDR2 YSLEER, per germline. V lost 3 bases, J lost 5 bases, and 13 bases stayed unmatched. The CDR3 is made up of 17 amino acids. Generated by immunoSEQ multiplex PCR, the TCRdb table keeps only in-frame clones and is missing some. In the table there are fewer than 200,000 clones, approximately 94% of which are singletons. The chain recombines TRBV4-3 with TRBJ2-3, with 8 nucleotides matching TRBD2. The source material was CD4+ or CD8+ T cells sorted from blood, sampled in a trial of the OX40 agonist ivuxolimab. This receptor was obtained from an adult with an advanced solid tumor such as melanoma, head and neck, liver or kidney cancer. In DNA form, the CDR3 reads TGCGCCAGCAGCCATGAGAAACCGGGACTAGACAGAGATACGCAGTATTTT. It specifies CASSHEKPGLDRDTQYF.